What follows is one T cell receptor (beta chain) and its context. This clone's antigen is unknown. A much larger clone sits a single nucleotide away, making a read error possible. This entry belongs to a study of tumor and adjacent non-tumor tissue in lung cancer listed by TCRdb under 2018. For context, the study as a whole: By cancer type, the cohort comprised 12 to 13 adenocarcinoma patients, a couple of squamous cell carcinoma patients and 1 small cell lung cancer patient. Among the roughly 15 patients, ages ranged from roughly 31 to 76 years, about 10 were men and 5 were women, and disease was TNM stage I to III. Sequencing produced 130 million or so productive TCRbeta reads in total, an average of about 4.17 million reads per sample. For each patient, one tumor sample and one normal lung sample were taken, giving under 35 paired specimens that underwent TCRbeta CDR3 sequencing. Using bulk TCRbeta repertoires from 15 lung cancer patients, the study set lung tumor tissue side by side with matched distant non-tumor lung tissue.

Findings and caveats that apply to the study as a whole: The top 100 clones made up a significantly larger cumulative share of the repertoire in normal lung than in tumor tissue. The sequencing platform is not named in the methods, and unique molecular identifiers are not mentioned. With only roughly 14 patients in the cohort, the authors noted that larger samples and more detailed clinical data are needed. TCR diversity (inverse Simpson) was significantly higher in tumor than in normal lung tissue (approximately 440 vs 150, P = 0.0075, Mann-Whitney U test). Because peripheral blood was not sequenced, blood TCRbeta repertoires in the lung cancer patients of the study were not examined. Younger patients had significantly higher TCR diversity, and higher tumor TCR diversity was associated with shorter overall and disease-free survival.

RNA was isolated from bulk, unsorted tissue, and RNA quality was assessed with a NanoDrop ND-1000 and an Agilent 2100. Newly diagnosed lung cancer patients without prior chemotherapy who had been admitted for thoracic surgery in China between August and November 2014 were enrolled as donors. Patients with previous radiotherapy or chemotherapy, or with another concurrent cancer, were excluded from the study. Pieces of surgical tissue measuring roughly 1-2.2 cm3 were kept in RNAlater solution and held at -80 degrees C until needed. Receptor amplification or capture employed multiplex PCR. The sequencing machine was an Illumina HiSeq 2500. TCRbeta libraries were constructed through three rounds of nested PCR with primers (Table S4) according to protocols adapted from ARM-PCR. Before sequencing, PCR products of 200-500 bp were excised from the gel and purified with the QIAquick gel extraction kit. Processing in the source paper ran as follows. Reads were cleaned with Trimmomatic, merged with FLASH into complete CDR3 sequences, and assigned to V(D)J germline segments with MiTCR. Clonal diversity was computed as the inverse Simpson's index with VDJtools. In-frame sequences lacking a premature stop codon were counted as productive reads. TCRdb cleaned the public reads at Q25 with fastp, built clones with MiXCR and kept in-frame beta chains. Each entry is one CDR3 protein sequence, shown with its most common DNA and genes. The V and J calls shown here were made by TCRdb, not taken from the authors' results. Present in this sample are approximately 86,000 distinct CDR3 sequences, 72% of which were seen just once. The top ten hold roughly 9% of the sample.

Including the terminal cysteine and phenylalanine, the CDR3 comprises 19 residues. The DNA shown is the 57-base CDR3, in frame from base 1. According to the germline V gene, CDR1 reads MDHEN and CDR2 reads SYDVKM. V lost 7 bases and J lost 4 bases, and the count of bases not matched to a germline gene is 21. Recombination linked TRBV28 to TRBJ1-3, with 8 middle bases fitting TRBD1. This TCR was recovered from a woman aged 40-49 years with non-small cell lung cancer. Sample: lung tumor tissue. The DNA is as follows: TGTGCCAGCACACCTACCTGGACAGGGCTTCTGGCTCAAGGAAACACCATATATTTT. Its product reads: CASTPTWTGLLAQGNTIYF.